This record looks at one T cell receptor beta chain sequence and its context. The antigen is undetermined. This may be a read error: a much more frequent sequence differs by one nucleotide. Criteria for exclusion of patients were uncontrolled infection, other autoimmune disease, pregnancy or lactation. Diagnosis rested on symptoms, serum thyroxine and TRAb, thyroid ultrasound, and orbital computed tomography. The data belong to a study of T cells in Graves' hyperthyroidism and ophthalmopathy. General study points: Median prediction lead before ophthalmopathy onset was roughly 6 months with the model. Most expanded thyroid clonotypes above 0.001 also appeared in blood.

The source material, RNA transcripts, was used to amplify TCR beta CDR3 regions. Primed by the HTBI set, a first-round RT-PCR was run on the TCR CDR3. TCRdb itself ran the multiplex PCR reads through MiXCR, one entry per CDR3 protein. The table shows 250,000 or so distinct CDR3 sequences, with about 14% occurring only once. This CDR3 spans 13 amino acids. The germline V gene has CDR1 ENHRY and CDR2 SYGVKD. V gene TRBV10-3 combines with J gene TRBJ2-5; a possible D gene is TRBD2 (5 bases). Sequenced sample: blood. The TCR was taken from a middle-aged woman with Graves' hyperthyroidism that later progressed to Graves' ophthalmopathy. The CDR3 nucleotides read TGTGCCACGAGGGCGACGGAGCAAGAGACCCAGTGCTTC. Translated: CATRATEQETQCF.